These 16 T cell receptor beta chains were all obtained from the same sample, sequenced in a study of spatial heterogeneity in lung cancer. Study findings and constraints: Counts of expanded alpha and beta TCRs within tumors tracked the tumor nonsynonymous mutation count.

What these receptors recognize is not known. Time point described: sample taken at primary tumor resection. TCRdb re-called the 5' RACE reads with MiXCR, one entry per CDR3 protein. The table has about 100,000 distinct CDR3 sequences, roughly 4.5% seen once. The sample here was lung tumor tissue, taken at surgery. Source of these receptors: a male donor with early-stage non-small cell lung cancer.

Concerning this clonotype: One end of the junction is discordant with germline, which a read error may explain. The genes are TRBV20-1 and TRBJ2-1; 7 bases match TRBD2. Germline CDR1 and CDR2: DFQATT and SNEGSKA (reference sequence). The CDR3 length is 14 residues. CDR3: CSARGGTNSNEKFF. DNA of the CDR3: TGCAGTGCTAGGGGAGGGACCAACTCCAATGAGAAGTTCTTC.

The rearrangement uses TRBV12-3 or TRBV12-4 and TRBJ2-7; 7 nucleotides match TRBD1. This CDR3 is 14 amino acids long. Trimming took 6 bases from V and 2 from J; bases not matched to a gene: 7. The CDR3 DNA sequence: TGTGCCAGCAGCCAAGACAGGGCAACCTACGAGCAGTACTTC. Amino acid sequence: CASSQDRATYEQYF.

A word on this clonotype: Since a much larger clone is just one base distant, this may be a read error. The chain joins TRBV28 to TRBJ1-1; D not resolved. Germline V gene sequence: CDR1 MDHEN, CDR2 SYDVKM. The CDR3 sequence is 15 residues long. V lost 5 bases and J lost 4, with 17 bases in between. The CDR3 coding sequence is TGTGCCAGCAGTATAAGTTTATTGGGTAGCACTGAAGCTTTCTTT. It specifies CASSISLLGSTEAFF.

The rearrangement links TRBV7-9 to TRBJ1-5; possibly TRBD1 for D (5 bases). Germline values: CDR1 SEHNR, CDR2 FQNEAQ (reference sequence). V lost 5 bases, J lost 7 bases, and 15 bases lay in between. The CDR3 consists of 14 residues. The CDR3 protein is CASSPGEGLQPQHF. The CDR3 DNA is TGTGCCAGCAGCCCCGGGGAGGGGTTACAGCCCCAGCATTTT.

This clonotype came up many times. CDR3 DNA: TGCGCCAGCAGTCCCGCCTTTGAGGGCGAAGCTTTCTTT. This codes for CASSPAFEGEAFF. The V call is TRBV5-1, the J call TRBJ1-1; no firm D call. The CDR3 totals 13 residues. Germline V CDR1 and CDR2: SGHRS, YFSETQ. V gave up 5 bases and J gave up 8 bases, with 16 bases separating them.

This clonotype was counted at least ten times. The genes are TRBV6-1 and TRBJ2-1, with D unclear. The V gene's germline CDR1 is MNHNS and CDR2 SASEGT. V shed 5 bases and J shed 9 bases, with 8 bases lying between them. The CDR3 extends over 11 amino acids. CDR3 nucleotide sequence: TGTGCCAGCAGTCTAATGGGTGAGCAGTTCTTC. It specifies CASSLMGEQFF.

This clonotype was detected only a few times. The chain links TRBV3-1 to TRBJ1-2, with 8 bases identical to TRBD1. This CDR3 spans 14 amino acids. V shed 2 bases and J 4 bases; nucleotides not matched to a gene: 3. Germline V CDR1 and CDR2: LGHDT, YNNKEL (reference sequence). The CDR3 DNA is TGTGCCAGCAGCCAACAGGGGGCTTTCTATGGCTACACCTTC. It yields the protein CASSQQGAFYGYTF. The entire variable domain, with the rest obtained from reference TRBV3-1 and TRBJ1-2, is as follows: DTAVSQTPKYLVTQMGNDKSIKCEQNLGHDTMYWYKQDSKKFLKIMFSYNNKELIINETVPNRFSPKSPDKAHLNLHINSLELGDSAVYFCASSQQGAFYGYTFGSGTRLTVV.

This clonotype was counted ten times or more. The chain combines TRBV24-1 with TRBJ2-1; D could derive from TRBD1 or TRBD2 (5 bases each). The CDR3 is 13 amino acids. Per germline, CDR1 KGHDR and CDR2 SFDVKD. The ends were cut back, 9 bases at V and 5 bases at J, with 13 bases in the middle. CDR3 DNA: TGTGCCACCGGGACGAGCGGAAACAATGAGCAGTTCTTC. This codes for CATGTSGNNEQFF.

This clonotype was seen a few times. The J gene is TRBJ2-7, the V gene TRBV13; 9 bases are a match to TRBD2. The V segment lost 4 bases and the J segment 6 bases; nucleotides outside the gene matches: 4. Germline V gene data show CDR1 as PRHDT and CDR2 as FYEKMQ (reference sequence). CDR3 length equals 13 residues. CDR3 DNA: TGTGCCAGCAGCTGGGGACTAGCTGGCGAGCAGTACTTC. Translation gives CASSWGLAGEQYF.

This clonotype was seen repeatedly, ten times or more. The CDR3 DNA is TGCAGTGCAACTCCGCAGGGGGATACGCAGTATTTT. Translated, it gives CSATPQGDTQYF. The chain joins TRBV20-1 to TRBJ2-3; tentatively, D is TRBD1 (6 bases). The V end was cut by 6 bases, the J end by 6 bases, with 13 bases between. Germline V gene sequence: CDR1 DFQATT, CDR2 SNEGSKA (reference sequence). CDR3 length equals 12 residues.

This clonotype came up many times. The chain is built from TRBV4-2 and TRBJ2-3, with 9 positions matching TRBD2. This CDR3 is built from 17 residues. Germline V gene sequence: CDR1 LGHNA, CDR2 YNFKEQ. Trimming removed 4 bases from V and 2 bases from J; junction bases left unmatched: 10. In DNA form, the CDR3 reads TGTGCCAGCAGCCCCCGGGGTAGCGGGGGTCCCACAGATACGCAGTATTTT. This codes for CASSPRGSGGPTDTQYF.

The chain couples TRBV20-1 to TRBJ1-4; tentative D call: TRBD1 (5 bases). Per germline, CDR1 DFQATT and CDR2 SNEGSKA (reference sequence). This CDR3 comprises 15 residues. Deletions cut 0 bases from V and 3 bases from J, with 11 bases between. The CDR3 region has the DNA TGCAGTGCTAGAGACGAGGGGCGGGCTAATGAAAAACTGTTTTTT. It encodes CSARDEGRANEKLFF.

This clonotype was seen at least ten times. This chain uses TRBV12-3 or TRBV12-4 with TRBJ2-3, with 7 bases that match TRBD2. This CDR3 region has 14 residues. Trimming removed 7 bases from V and 3 bases from J; junction bases left unmatched: 7. The CDR3 DNA reads as TGTGCCAGCATTTCGGGCGGGAGAACAGATACGCAGTATTTT. Encoded protein: CASISGGRTDTQYF.

This clonotype was counted many times. The chain couples TRBV6-2 or TRBV6-3 to TRBJ1-2, with 10 bases lining up with TRBD1. Trimming cost V 6 bases and J 4 bases; bases outside gene matches: 8. The CDR3 is 15 amino acids. The germline CDR1 and CDR2 sequences are MNHEY and SVGEGT. The CDR3 loop reads CASSPDRGQFYGYTF. The CDR3 DNA follows: TGTGCCAGCAGCCCCGACAGGGGGCAATTCTATGGCTACACCTTC.

The gene calls are TRBV4-1 and TRBJ2-1; D unresolved. There are 15 residues in the CDR3. Trimming stripped 2 bases from V and 0 bases from J, with 8 bases between. Per germline, CDR1 MGHRA and CDR2 YSYEKL. CDR3 DNA: TGCGCCAGCAGCCAAATCTATAGCTCCTACAATGAGCAGTTCTTC. Translating it yields CASSQIYSSYNEQFF.

This sequence joins TRBV29-1 and TRBJ2-1; 7 positions match TRBD2. Germline V CDR1 and CDR2: SQVTM, ANQGSEA. The CDR3 loop spans 14 amino acids. J gave up 1 base and V 4 bases, and 4 bases lay outside the gene matches. The CDR3 bases are TGCAGCGTTGTCCTAGCGGTATCCTACAATGAGCAGTTCTTC. This translates into CSVVLAVSYNEQFF.